This T cell receptor (beta chain) came from a study of regulatory T cells in long-lasting Graves disease. Study results and limitations: With persistent disease, TRBV28, TRBJ1-2 and TRBJ2-5 were the favored segments. Reduced TCR diversity was observed in persistent Graves' patients versus newly diagnosed patients.

After removal of 8 bases from V and 4 bases from J, the junction contained 7 bases not matched to a gene. The germline CDR1 and CDR2 sequences are LGHNT and FRNRAP. The CDR3 consists of 13 residues. Arm-PCR of CDR3 regions and iRepertoire HTBI primers were the basis on which TCR beta libraries were built. Original data processing: The samples included approximately 62 TRBV and over 13 TRBJ segments. Via MiXCR, TCRdb re-called the multiplex PCR reads, giving one row per CDR3 protein. It is TCRdb's table, rather than the study itself, that gives the V and J calls and clone size. This table holds 310,000 or so distinct CDR3 sequences, about 20% found once. This clonotype was observed a handful of times. Its antigen is as yet unknown. The time point here: persistent/refractory GD, antithyroid drugs over 5 years with positive TRAb. The TCR library was made from RNA extracted from PBMCs. Patients were from an endocrinology department in Xi'an, China.

This chain connects TRBV12-5 to TRBJ1-2, with 7 nucleotides matching TRBD1. This TCR came from a female donor with Graves disease. The sequencing used peripheral blood mononuclear cells (PBMCs), collected when the disease was refractory, from a patient treated with antithyroid drugs. The CDR3 DNA reads as TGTGCTAGTCATCAGGGGGGGTCCTATGGCTACACCTTC. It specifies CASHQGGSYGYTF.